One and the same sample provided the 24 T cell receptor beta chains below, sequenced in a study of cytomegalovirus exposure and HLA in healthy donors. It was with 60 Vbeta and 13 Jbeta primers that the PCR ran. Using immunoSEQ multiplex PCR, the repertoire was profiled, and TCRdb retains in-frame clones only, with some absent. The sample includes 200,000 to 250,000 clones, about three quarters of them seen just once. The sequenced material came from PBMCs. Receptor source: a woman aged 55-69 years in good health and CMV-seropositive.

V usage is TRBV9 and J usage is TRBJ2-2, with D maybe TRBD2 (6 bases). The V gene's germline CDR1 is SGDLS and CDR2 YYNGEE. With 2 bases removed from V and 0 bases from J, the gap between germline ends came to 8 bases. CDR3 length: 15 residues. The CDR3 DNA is TGTGCCAGCAGCGTTACGGGGGCGAACACCGGGGAGCTGTTTTTT. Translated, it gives CASSVTGANTGELFF.

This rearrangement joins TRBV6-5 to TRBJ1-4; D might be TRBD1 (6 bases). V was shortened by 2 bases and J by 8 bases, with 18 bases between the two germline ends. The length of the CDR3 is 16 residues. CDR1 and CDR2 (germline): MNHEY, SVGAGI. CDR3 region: CASSYLVGGHREKLFF. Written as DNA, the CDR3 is TGTGCCAGCAGTTACCTCGTCGGGGGGCATCGGGAAAAACTGTTTTTT.

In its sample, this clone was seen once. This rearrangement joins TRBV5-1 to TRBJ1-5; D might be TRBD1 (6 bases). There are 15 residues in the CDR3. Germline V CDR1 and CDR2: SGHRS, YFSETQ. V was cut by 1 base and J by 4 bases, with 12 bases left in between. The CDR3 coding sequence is TGCGCCAGCAGCTTGACGACAGGCTGGAATCAGCCCCAGCATTTT. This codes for CASSLTTGWNQPQHF.

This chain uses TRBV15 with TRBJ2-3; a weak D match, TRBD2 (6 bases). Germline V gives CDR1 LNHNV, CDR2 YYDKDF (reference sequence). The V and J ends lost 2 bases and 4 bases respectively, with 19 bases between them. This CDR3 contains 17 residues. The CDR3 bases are TGTGCCACCAGCAGACGAGGTGGCGGGGTGGGACCAGATACGCAGTATTTT. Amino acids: CATSRRGGGVGPDTQYF.

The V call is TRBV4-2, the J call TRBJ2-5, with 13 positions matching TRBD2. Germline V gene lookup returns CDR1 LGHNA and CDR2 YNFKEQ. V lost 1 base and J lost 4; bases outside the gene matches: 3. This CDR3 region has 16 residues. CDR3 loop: CASSQVRTSGGETQYF. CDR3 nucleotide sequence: TGTGCCAGCAGCCAAGTGAGGACTAGCGGGGGAGAGACCCAGTACTTC.

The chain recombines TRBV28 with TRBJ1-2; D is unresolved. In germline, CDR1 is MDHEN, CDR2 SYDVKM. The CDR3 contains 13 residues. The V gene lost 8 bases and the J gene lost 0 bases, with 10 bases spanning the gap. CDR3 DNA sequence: TGTGCCAGCCACTCCACGTCTAACTATGGCTACACCTTC. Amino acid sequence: CASHSTSNYGYTF.

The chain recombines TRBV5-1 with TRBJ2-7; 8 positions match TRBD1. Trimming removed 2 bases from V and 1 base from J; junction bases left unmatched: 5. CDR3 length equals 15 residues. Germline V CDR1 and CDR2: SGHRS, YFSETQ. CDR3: CASSFGQGASYEQYF. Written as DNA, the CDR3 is TGCGCCAGCAGCTTTGGCCAGGGGGCTTCCTACGAGCAGTACTTC.

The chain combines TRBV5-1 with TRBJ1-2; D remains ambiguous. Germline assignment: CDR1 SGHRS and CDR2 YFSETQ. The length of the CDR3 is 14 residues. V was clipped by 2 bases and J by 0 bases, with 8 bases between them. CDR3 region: CASSFGVPNYGYTF. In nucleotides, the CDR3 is TGCGCCAGCAGCTTCGGGGTACCTAACTATGGCTACACCTTC.

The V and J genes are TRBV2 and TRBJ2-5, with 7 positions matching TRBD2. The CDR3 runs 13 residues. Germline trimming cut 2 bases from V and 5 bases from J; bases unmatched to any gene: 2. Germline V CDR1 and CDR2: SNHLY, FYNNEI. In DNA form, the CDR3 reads TGTGCCAGCAGTGAATACGGGAGGGAGACCCAGTACTTC. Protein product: CASSEYGRETQYF.

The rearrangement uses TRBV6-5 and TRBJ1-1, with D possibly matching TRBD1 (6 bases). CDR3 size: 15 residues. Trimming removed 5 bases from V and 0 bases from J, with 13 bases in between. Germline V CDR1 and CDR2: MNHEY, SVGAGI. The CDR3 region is CASSRGGALNTEAFF. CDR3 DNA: TGTGCCAGCAGTAGGGGGGGGGCCCTGAACACTGAAGCTTTCTTT.

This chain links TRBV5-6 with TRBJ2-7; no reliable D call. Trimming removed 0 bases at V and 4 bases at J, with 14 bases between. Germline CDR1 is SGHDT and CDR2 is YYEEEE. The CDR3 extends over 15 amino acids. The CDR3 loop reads CASSLGAPKAYEQYF. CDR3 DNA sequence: TGTGCCAGCAGCTTGGGGGCTCCTAAGGCTTACGAGCAGTACTTC. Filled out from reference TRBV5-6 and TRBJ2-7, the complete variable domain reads DAGVTQSPTHLIKTRGQQVTLRCSPKSGHDTVSWYQQALGQGPQFIFQYYEEEERQRGNFPDRFSGHQFPNYSSELNVNALLLGDSALYLCASSLGAPKAYEQYFGPGTRLTVT.

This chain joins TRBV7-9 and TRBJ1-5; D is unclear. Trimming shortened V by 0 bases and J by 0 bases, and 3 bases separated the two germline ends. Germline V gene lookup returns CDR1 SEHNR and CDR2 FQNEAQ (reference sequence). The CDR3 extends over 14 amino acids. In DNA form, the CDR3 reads TGTGCCAGCAGCTTAGCGAGTAGCAATCAGCCCCAGCATTTT. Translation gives CASSLASSNQPQHF.

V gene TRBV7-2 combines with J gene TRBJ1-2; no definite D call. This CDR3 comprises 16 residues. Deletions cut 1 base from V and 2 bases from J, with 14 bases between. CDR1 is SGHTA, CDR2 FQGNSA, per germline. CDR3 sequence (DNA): TGTGCCAGCAGCTTAGTGATGGCAGGTTTAAACTATGGCTACACCTTC. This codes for CASSLVMAGLNYGYTF. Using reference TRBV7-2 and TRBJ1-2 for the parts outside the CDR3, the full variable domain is GAGVSQSPSNKVTEKGKDVELRCDPISGHTALYWYRQSLGQGLEFLIYFQGNSAPDKSGLPSDRFSAERTGGSVSTLTIQRTQQEDSAVYLCASSLVMAGLNYGYTFGSGTRLTVV.

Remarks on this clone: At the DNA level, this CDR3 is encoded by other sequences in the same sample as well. The CDR3 loop is CASSPGTSGRQTQYF. For the CDR3, the DNA is TGTGCCAGCAGTCCGGGGACTAGCGGGAGACAGACCCAGTACTTC. The chain uses TRBV25-1 and TRBJ2-5, with 14 positions matching TRBD2. This CDR3 is 15 amino acids long. Germline CDR1 MGHDK, CDR2 SYGVNS. The V and J ends lost 5 bases and 6 bases, in that order; junction bases with no gene match: 5.

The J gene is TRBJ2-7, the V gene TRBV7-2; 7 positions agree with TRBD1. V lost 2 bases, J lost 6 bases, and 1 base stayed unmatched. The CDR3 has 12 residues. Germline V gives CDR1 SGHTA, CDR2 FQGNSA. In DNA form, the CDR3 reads TGTGCCAGCAGCTTAACAGGGGTCGAGCAGTACTTC. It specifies CASSLTGVEQYF.

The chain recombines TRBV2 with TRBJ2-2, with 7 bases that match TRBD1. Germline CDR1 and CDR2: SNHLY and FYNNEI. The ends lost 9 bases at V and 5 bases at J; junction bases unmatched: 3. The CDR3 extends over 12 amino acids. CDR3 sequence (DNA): TGTGCCAGAGACAGGGCAACCGGGGAGCTGTTTTTT. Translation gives CARDRATGELFF.

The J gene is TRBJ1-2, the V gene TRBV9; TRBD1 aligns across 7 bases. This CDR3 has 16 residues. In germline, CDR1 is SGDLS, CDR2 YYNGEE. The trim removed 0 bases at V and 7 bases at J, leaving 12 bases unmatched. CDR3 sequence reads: CASSVGSGISGGGYTF. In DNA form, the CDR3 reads TGTGCCAGCAGCGTAGGGAGCGGCATCTCAGGGGGTGGCTACACCTTC.

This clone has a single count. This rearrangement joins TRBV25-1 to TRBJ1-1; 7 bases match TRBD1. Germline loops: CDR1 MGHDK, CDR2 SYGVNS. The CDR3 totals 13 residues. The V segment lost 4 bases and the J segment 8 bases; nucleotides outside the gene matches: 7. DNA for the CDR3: TGTGCCAGCAGTGGAACAGGGGCAGGGGAAGCTTTCTTT. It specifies CASSGTGAGEAFF.

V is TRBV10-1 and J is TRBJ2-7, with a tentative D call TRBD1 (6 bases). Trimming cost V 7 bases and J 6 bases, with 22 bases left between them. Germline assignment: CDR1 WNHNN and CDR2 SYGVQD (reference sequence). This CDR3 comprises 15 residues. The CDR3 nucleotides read TGCGCCAGCAATAGAATCCGAGGCAGGGGTTGCGAGCAGTACTTC. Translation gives CASNRIRGRGCEQYF.

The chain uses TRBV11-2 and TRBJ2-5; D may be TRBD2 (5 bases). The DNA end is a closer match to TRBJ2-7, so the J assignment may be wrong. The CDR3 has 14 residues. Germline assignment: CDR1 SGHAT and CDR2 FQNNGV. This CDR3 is CASNPGNILYEQYF. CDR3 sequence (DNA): TGTGCCAGCAACCCCGGGAACATTCTCTACGAGCAGTACTTC.

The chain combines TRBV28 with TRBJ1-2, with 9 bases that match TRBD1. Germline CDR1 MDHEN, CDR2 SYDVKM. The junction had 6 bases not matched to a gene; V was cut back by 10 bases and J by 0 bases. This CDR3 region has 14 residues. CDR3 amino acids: CATTTGGSNYGYTF. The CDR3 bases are TGTGCCACTACGACAGGGGGGTCTAACTATGGCTACACCTTC.

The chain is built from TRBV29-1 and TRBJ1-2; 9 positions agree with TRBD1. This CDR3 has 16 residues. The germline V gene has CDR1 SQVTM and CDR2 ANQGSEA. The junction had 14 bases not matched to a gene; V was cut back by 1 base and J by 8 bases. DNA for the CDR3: TGCAGCGTTGAAGGGCCTACCGGGACAGGGCGCGGCGGCTACACCTTC. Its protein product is CSVEGPTGTGRGGYTF. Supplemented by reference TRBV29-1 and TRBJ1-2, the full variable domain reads SAVISQKPSRDICQRGTSLTIQCQVDSQVTMMFWYRQQPGQSLTLIATANQGSEATYESGFVIDKFPISRPNLTFSTLTVSNMSPEDSSIYLCSVEGPTGTGRGGYTFGSGTRLTVV.

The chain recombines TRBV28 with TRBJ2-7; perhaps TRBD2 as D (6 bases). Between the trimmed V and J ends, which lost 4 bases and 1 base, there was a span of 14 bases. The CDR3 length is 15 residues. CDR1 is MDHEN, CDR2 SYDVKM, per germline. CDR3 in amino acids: CASSSIGGPSYEQYF. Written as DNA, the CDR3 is TGTGCCAGCAGTTCGATAGGAGGGCCGTCCTACGAGCAGTACTTC.

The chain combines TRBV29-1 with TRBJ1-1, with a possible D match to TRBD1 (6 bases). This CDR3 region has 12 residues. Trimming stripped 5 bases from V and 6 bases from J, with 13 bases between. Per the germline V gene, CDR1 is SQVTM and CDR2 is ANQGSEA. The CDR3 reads CSVSGGSAEAFF. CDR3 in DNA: TGCAGCGTTTCGGGGGGCAGCGCTGAAGCTTTCTTT.